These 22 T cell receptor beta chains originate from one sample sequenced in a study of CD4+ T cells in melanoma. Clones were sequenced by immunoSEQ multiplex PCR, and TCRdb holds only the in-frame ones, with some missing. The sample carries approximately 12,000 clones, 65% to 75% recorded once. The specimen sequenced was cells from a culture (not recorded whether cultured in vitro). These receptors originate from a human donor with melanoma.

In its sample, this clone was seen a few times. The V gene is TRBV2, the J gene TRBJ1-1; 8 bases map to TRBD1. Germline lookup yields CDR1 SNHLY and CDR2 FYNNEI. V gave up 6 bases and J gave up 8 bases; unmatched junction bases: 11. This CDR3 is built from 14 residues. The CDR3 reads CASSANRGGEEAFF. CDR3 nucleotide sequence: TGTGCCAGCAGCGCGAACAGGGGGGGTGAAGAAGCTTTCTTT.

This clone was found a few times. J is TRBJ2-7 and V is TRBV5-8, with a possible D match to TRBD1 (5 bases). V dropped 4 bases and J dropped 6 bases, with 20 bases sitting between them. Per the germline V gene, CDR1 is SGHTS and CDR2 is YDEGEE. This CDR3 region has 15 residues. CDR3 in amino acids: CASSPQGLTSGEQYF. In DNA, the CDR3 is TGTGCCAGCAGCCCTCAGGGCCTCACATCTGGCGAGCAGTACTTC.

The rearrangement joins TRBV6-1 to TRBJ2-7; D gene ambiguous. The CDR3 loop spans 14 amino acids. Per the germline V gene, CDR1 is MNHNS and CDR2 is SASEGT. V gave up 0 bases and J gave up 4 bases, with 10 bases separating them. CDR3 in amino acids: CASSEAHRIYEQYF. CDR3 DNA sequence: TGTGCCAGCAGTGAAGCGCACAGAATATACGAGCAGTACTTC.

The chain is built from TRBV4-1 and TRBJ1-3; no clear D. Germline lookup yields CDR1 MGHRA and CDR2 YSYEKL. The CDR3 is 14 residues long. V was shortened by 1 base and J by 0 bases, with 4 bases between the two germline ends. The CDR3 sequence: CASSQALSGNTIYF. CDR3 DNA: TGCGCCAGCAGCCAAGCCCTCTCTGGAAACACCATATATTTT.

The CDR3 here is CASQDRGNGTGELFF. The CDR3 nucleotides are TGTGCCAGCCAGGACAGGGGGAATGGCACCGGGGAGCTGTTTTTT. The chain employs TRBV6-4 and TRBJ2-2; 10 bases are a match to TRBD1. From germline, CDR1 is MRHNA and CDR2 SNTAGT. Trimming cost V 8 bases and J 4 bases; bases outside gene matches: 7. The CDR3 loop spans 15 amino acids.

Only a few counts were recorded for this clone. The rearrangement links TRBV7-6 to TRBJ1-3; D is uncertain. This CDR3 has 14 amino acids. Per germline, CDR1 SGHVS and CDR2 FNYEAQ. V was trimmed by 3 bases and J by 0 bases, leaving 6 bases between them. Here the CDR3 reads CASSFDISGNTIYF. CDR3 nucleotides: TGTGCCAGCAGCTTTGACATCTCTGGAAACACCATATATTTT. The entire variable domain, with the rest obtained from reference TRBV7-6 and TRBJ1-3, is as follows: GAGVSQSPRYKVTKRGQDVALRCDPISGHVSLYWYRQALGQGPEFLTYFNYEAQQDKSGLPNDRFSAERPEGSISTLTIQRTEQRDSAMYRCASSFDISGNTIYFGEGSWLTVV.

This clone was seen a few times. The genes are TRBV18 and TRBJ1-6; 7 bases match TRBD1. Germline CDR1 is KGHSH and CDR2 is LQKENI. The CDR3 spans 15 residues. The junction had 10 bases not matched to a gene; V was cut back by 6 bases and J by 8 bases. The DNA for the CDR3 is TGTGCCAGCTCGCGAAAGGGGGACAGTGATTCACCCCTCCACTTT. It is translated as CASSRKGDSDSPLHF.

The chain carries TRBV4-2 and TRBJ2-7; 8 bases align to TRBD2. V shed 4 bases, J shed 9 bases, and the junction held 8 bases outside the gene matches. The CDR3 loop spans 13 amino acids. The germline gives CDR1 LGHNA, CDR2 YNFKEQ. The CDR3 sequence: CASSPPGLAGQYF. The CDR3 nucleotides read TGTGCCAGCAGCCCGCCCGGACTAGCCGGGCAGTACTTC.

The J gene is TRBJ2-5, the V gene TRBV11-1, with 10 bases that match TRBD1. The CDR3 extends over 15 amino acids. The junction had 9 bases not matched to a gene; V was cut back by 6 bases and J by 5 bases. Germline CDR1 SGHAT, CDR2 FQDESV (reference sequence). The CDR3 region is CASRRGQGQWETQYF. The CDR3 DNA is TGTGCCAGCAGGAGGGGACAGGGGCAGTGGGAGACCCAGTACTTC.

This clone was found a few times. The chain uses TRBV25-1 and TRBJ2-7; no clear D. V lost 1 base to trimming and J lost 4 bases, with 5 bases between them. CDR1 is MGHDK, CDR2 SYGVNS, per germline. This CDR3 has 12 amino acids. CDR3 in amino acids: CASSESWYEQYF. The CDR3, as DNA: TGTGCCAGCAGTGAATCCTGGTACGAGCAGTACTTC.

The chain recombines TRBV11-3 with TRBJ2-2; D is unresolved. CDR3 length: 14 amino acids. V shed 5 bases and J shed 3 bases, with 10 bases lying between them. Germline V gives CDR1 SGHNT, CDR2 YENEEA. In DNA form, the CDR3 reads TGTGCCAGCAGCCCCTCACTGTACACCGGGGAGCTGTTTTTT. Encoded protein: CASSPSLYTGELFF.

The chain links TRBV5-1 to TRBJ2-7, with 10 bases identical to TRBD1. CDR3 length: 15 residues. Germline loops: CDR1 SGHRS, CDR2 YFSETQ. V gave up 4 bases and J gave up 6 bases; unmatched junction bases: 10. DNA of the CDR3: TGCGCCAGCAGCACGGGACAGGGGAACGCAATCGAGCAGTACTTC. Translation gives CASSTGQGNAIEQYF.

CDR3 sequence (DNA): TGTGCCAGCAGCCCACAGGGACAGCCGGGCGGAAAACTGTTTTTT. This codes for CASSPQGQPGGKLFF. The J gene is TRBJ1-4, the V gene TRBV9, with 7 positions matching TRBD1. CDR3 size: 15 residues. Trimming at V came to 4 bases and at J to 10 bases, leaving 13 bases not matched to a gene. The germline CDR1 and CDR2 sequences are SGDLS and YYNGEE.

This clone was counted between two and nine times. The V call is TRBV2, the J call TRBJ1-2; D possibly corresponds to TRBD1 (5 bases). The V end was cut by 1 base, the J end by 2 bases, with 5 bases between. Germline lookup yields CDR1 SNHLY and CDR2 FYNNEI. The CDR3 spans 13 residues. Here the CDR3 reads CASSEEGNYGYTF. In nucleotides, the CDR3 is TGTGCCAGCAGTGAAGAGGGGAACTATGGCTACACCTTC. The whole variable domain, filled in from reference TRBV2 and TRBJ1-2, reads EPEVTQTPSHQVTQMGQEVILRCVPISNHLYFYWYRQILGQKVEFLVSFYNNEISEKSEIFDDQFSVERPDGSNFTLKIRSTKLEDSAMYFCASSEEGNYGYTFGSGTRLTVV.

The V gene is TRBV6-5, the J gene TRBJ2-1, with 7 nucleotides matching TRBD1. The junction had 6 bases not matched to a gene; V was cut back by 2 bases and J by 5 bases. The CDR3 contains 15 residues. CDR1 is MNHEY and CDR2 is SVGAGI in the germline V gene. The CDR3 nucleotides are TGTGCCAGCAGTTACACAATACAGGGGAACAATGAGCAGTTCTTC. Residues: CASSYTIQGNNEQFF.

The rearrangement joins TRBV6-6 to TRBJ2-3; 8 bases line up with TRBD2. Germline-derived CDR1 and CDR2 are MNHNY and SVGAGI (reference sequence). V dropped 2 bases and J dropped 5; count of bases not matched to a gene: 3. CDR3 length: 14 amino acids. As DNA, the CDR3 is TGTGCCAGCAGTTACCGGGGGGGCGGAGATACGCAGTATTTT. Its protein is CASSYRGGGDTQYF.

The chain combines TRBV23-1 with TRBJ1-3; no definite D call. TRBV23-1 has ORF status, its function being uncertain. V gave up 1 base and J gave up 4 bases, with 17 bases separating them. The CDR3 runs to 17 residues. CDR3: CASSQWFPTTDGNTIYF. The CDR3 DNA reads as TGCGCCAGCAGTCAATGGTTCCCGACCACGGACGGAAACACCATATATTTT.

The CDR3 sequence: CASSRDFLSIEQYF. DNA of the CDR3: TGTGCATCCAGCCGGGACTTCCTTAGCATTGAGCAGTATTTT. The chain is built from TRBV6-1 and TRBJ2-3; a weak D match, TRBD2 (6 bases). CDR1 and CDR2 from the germline V gene are MNHNS and SASEGT. The CDR3 has 14 amino acids.

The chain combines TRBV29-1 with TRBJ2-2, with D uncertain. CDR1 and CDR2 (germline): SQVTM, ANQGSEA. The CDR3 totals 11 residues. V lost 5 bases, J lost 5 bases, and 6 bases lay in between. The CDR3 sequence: CSVKVTGELFF. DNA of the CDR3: TGCAGCGTTAAGGTTACCGGGGAGCTGTTTTTT.

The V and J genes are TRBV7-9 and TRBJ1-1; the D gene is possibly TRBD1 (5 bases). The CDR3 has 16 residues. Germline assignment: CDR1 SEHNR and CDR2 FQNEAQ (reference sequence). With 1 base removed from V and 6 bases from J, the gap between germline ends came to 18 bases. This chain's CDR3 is CASSLDIPTTGAEAFF. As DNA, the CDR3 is TGTGCCAGCAGCTTAGATATCCCCACTACAGGTGCTGAAGCTTTCTTT. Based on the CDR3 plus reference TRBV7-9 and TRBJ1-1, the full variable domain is DTGVSQNPRHKITKRGQNVTFRCDPISEHNRLYWYRQTLGQGPEFLTYFQNEAQLEKSRLLSDRFSAERPKGSFSTLEIQRTEQGDSAMYLCASSLDIPTTGAEAFFGQGTRLTVV.

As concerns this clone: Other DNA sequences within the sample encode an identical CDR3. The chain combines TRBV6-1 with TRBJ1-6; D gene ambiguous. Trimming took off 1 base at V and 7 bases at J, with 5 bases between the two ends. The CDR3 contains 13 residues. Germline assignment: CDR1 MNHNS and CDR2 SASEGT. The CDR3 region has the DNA TGTGCCAGCAGTGAAGAAGGAAATTCACCCCTCCACTTT. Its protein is CASSEEGNSPLHF.

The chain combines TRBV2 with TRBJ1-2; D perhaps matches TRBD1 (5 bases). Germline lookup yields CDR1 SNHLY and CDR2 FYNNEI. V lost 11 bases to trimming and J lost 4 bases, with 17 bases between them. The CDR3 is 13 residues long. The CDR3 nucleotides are TGTGCCGCGAGAGGGGCCAAAAGCTATGGCTACACCTTC. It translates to CAARGAKSYGYTF.